One and the same sample provided the 4 T cell receptor beta chains below, sequenced in a study of human CD4 T cells and Enterobacteriaceae. Sorting took every CD4+ cell except CD45RA+CCR7+CD95- naive cells, reaching over 95% purity. Some clones are missing from TCRdb's copy, which holds only in-frame ones; the method was immunoSEQ multiplex PCR. The table lists tens of thousands of clones, around 80% of them singletons. The sequenced sample was memory CD4+ T cells from blood. These receptors were obtained from a human donor in good health.

The count of this clone is one. One end of the junction is discordant with germline, which a read error may explain. The J gene is TRBJ2-3, the V gene TRBV5-4; no clear D. Germline-derived CDR1 and CDR2 are SGHNT and YYREEE (reference sequence). The CDR3 runs 13 residues. In nucleotides, the CDR3 is TGTGCCAGCAGCTTGGGCTGGTCTGATAAGTCCCGATTT. Amino acid sequence: CASSLGWSDKSRF. Based on the CDR3 plus reference TRBV5-4 and TRBJ2-3, the full variable domain is ETGVTQSPTHLIKTRGQQVTLRCSSQSGHNTVSWYQQALGQGPQFIFQYYREEENGRGNFPPRFSGLQFPNYSSELNVNALELDDSALYLCASSLGWSDKSRFGPGTRLTVL.

Only a few counts were recorded for this clone. The V and J genes are TRBV11-2 and TRBJ2-1, with TRBD2 identical over 12 bases. This CDR3 is 15 amino acids long. The trim removed 4 bases at V and 12 bases at J, leaving 10 bases unmatched. The germline CDR1 and CDR2 sequences are SGHAT and FQNNGV. CDR3 loop: CASSSLAGGPQRQFF. The CDR3, as DNA: TGTGCCAGCAGCTCGCTAGCGGGAGGGCCTCAGCGGCAGTTCTTC.

The table lists this clone with a few counts. V gene TRBV7-9 combines with J gene TRBJ2-3; TRBD2 matches 13 bases. J gave up 4 bases and V 5 bases, and 3 bases lay outside the gene matches. Germline V gene sequence: CDR1 SEHNR, CDR2 FQNEAQ (reference sequence). This CDR3 comprises 15 residues. The CDR3 nucleotides read TGTGCCAGCAGCCCCGGACTAGCGGGAGCAGATACGCAGTATTTT. It codes for CASSPGLAGADTQYF.

The rearrangement links TRBV6-1 to TRBJ2-1; no firm D call. The V and J ends lost 6 bases and 3 bases respectively, with 3 bases between them. Germline V gene lookup returns CDR1 MNHNS and CDR2 SASEGT. The CDR3 contains 11 residues. The CDR3 coding sequence is TGTGCCAGCAGGAGCTACAATGAGCAGTTCTTC. This translates into CASRSYNEQFF.